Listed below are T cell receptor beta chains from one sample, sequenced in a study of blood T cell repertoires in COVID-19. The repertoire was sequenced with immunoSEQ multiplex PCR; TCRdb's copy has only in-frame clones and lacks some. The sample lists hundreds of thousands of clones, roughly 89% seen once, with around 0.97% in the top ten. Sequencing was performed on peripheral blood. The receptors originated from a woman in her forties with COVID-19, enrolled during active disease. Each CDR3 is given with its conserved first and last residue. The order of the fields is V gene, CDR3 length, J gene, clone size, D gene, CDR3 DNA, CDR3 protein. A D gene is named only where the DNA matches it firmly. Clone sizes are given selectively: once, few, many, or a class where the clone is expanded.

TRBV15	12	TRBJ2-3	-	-	TGTGCCACCAGCAGGCGACAGGATACGCAGTATTTT	CATSRRQDTQYF
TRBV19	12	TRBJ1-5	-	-	TGTGCCAGTAGGAGACTTAATCAGCCCCAGCATTTT	CASRRLNQPQHF
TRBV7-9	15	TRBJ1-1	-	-	TGTGCCAGCAGCTTAGCCTTAGGGGTAAGCACTGAAGCTTTCTTT	CASSLALGVSTEAFF
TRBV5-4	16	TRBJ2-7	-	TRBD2	TGTGCCAGCAGCTTCGAACTAGCGGGAGGTGCCTACGAGCAGTACTTC	CASSFELAGGAYEQYF
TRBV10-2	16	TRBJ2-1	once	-	TGCGCCAGCAGGGACAGCCAAGGGAGGGGTAACAATGAGCAGTTCTTC	CASRDSQGRGNNEQFF
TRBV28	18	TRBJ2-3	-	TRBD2	TGTGCCACCTCGACTAGCGGGAGTGGCGGGTACGTAGCAGATACGCAGTATTTT	CATSTSGSGGYVADTQYF
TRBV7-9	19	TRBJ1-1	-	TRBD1	TGTGCCAGCAGCTTAAGGAGACCGGGACAGGGATCAATGAACACTGAAGCTTTCTTT	CASSLRRPGQGSMNTEAFF
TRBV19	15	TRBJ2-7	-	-	TGTGCCAGTAGTAGGGGGACTCCCAGCTCCTACGAGCAGTACTTC	CASSRGTPSSYEQYF
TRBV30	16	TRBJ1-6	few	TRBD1	TGTGCCTGGAAAAGTCTCTTACAGGGGGAGAATTCACCCCTCCACTTT	CAWKSLLQGENSPLHF
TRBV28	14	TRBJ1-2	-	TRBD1	TGTGCCAGCATGGGGCAGGGGGTATACTATGGCTACACCTTC	CASMGQGVYYGYTF
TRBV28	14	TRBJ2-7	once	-	TGTGCCAGCAGTTTGGTAGGAGCCACCTACGGGCAGTACTTC	CASSLVGATYGQYF
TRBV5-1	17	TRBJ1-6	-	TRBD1	TGCGCCAGCAGCCCTGAGGGTCCGGGACAGAGGTCTCCACCCCTCCACTTT	CASSPEGPGQRSPPLHF
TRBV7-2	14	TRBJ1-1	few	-	TGTGCCAGCAGCCCCCAGGGGCGCAGAACTGAAGCTTTCTTT	CASSPQGRRTEAFF
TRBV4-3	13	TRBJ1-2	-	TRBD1	TGCGCCAGCAGCGGGGGACAGGGGTTCGGCTACACCTTC	CASSGGQGFGYTF
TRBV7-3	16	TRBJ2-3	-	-	TGTGCCAGCAGCCTCTGGGCAGGGGCTAGCACAGATACGCAGTATTTT	CASSLWAGASTDTQYF
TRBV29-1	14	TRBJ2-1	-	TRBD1	TGCAGCCTGAGCACAGGGGGCGGCTACAATGAGCAGTTCTTC	CSLSTGGGYNEQFF
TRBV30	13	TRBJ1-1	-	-	TGTGCCTGCCCCAAGCGGGGGAACACTGAAGCTTTCTTT	CACPKRGNTEAFF
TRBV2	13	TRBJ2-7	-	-	TGTGCCAGCAGTGTACAGGCCTCCTACGAGCAGTACTTC	CASSVQASYEQYF
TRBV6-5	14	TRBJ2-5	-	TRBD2	TGTGCCAGCACTAGCGGGGACTTTCAAGAGACCCAGTACTTC	CASTSGDFQETQYF
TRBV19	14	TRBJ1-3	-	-	TGTGCCACCAGTGGAGCCTTGCTTGGAAACACCATATATTTT	CATSGALLGNTIYF
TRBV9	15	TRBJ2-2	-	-	TGTGCCAGCCAATCCGGACAGTTGAACACCGGGGAGCTGTTTTTT	CASQSGQLNTGELFF
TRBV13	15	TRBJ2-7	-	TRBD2	TGTGCCAGCAGCTTAGTCAAGGGGACTACTGGCGAGCAGTACTTC	CASSLVKGTTGEQYF
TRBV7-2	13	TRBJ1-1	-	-	TGTGCCAGCAGCTTATATGTCGACACTGAAGCTTTCTTT	CASSLYVDTEAFF
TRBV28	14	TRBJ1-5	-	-	TGTGCCAGCAGTTTGGGGGGTATCAATCAGCCCCAGCATTTT	CASSLGGINQPQHF
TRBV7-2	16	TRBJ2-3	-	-	TGTGCCAGCAGCTTAGGTAGCCGTCGAGGCGCAGATACGCAGTATTTT	CASSLGSRRGADTQYF
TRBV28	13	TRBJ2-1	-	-	TGTGCCAGCAGTTTAGGATCCAGGAATGAGCAGTTCTTC	CASSLGSRNEQFF